The rows below give T cell receptor beta chains drawn from one sample of a study of blood T cells in healthy people across ages. One entry per CDR3 protein results from TCRdb running MiXCR on the 5' RACE reads. The sample consists of some 710,000 distinct CDR3 sequences, 20% to 25% of them appearing once. Sample: blood. The origin of the receptors is a man aged 70-80 years in good health. Both conserved end residues are part of each CDR3. D genes are given only for firm matches. The size field is filled for only some rows; it gives once, few, many or a size class.

d_call j_call v_call clone_size cdr3_aa cdr3_nt
NA TRBJ2-5 TRBV3-1 few CASSQVELGTQYF TGTGCCAGCAGCCAAGTTGAGTTGGGGACCCAGTACTTC
NA TRBJ1-4 TRBV7-2 NA CASSPSAPEKLFF TGTGCCAGCAGCCCCTCAGCCCCGGAAAAACTGTTTTTT
NA TRBJ2-5 TRBV5-1 NA CASSLDEGRETQYF TGCGCCAGCAGCTTGGATGAAGGGAGAGAGACCCAGTACTTC
TRBD2 TRBJ2-1 TRBV24-1 few CATSDSGLAGGEQFF TGTGCCACCAGTGATTCGGGACTAGCGGGAGGCGAGCAGTTCTTC
NA TRBJ1-5 TRBV20-1 NA CSVGGYNQPQHF TGCAGTGTTGGGGGCTATAATCAGCCCCAGCATTTT
NA TRBJ2-5 TRBV5-5 NA CASSSGSPPETQYF TGTGCCAGCAGCTCGGGCTCCCCCCCGGAGACCCAGTACTTC
NA TRBJ2-5 TRBV28 few CASGLGTQYF TGTGCCAGCGGGCTTGGGACCCAGTACTTC
TRBD1 TRBJ1-4 TRBV6-6 NA CATKSPGQGREKLFF TGTGCCACCAAATCTCCGGGACAGGGGAGGGAAAAACTGTTTTTT
NA TRBJ1-1 TRBV10-3 many CAIRIGGVNTEAFF TGTGCCATCAGAATTGGAGGGGTGAACACTGAAGCTTTCTTT
TRBD1 TRBJ1-1 TRBV5-1 NA CASKGQGLGSDTEAFF TGCGCCAGTAAAGGACAGGGACTTGGGTCGGACACTGAAGCTTTCTTT
NA TRBJ2-4 TRBV20-1 few CTVPGSAKNIQYF TGCACCGTTCCGGGGTCGGCCAAAAACATTCAGTACTTC
TRBD1 TRBJ2-7 TRBV6-6 few CASRAIDRDYEQYF TGTGCCAGCAGGGCCATAGACAGGGACTACGAGCAGTACTTC
NA TRBJ2-2 TRBV20-1 few CSARDQSGNTGELFF TGCAGTGCTAGAGATCAATCGGGAAACACCGGGGAGCTGTTTTTT
TRBD1 TRBJ1-1 TRBV19 NA CASSGPGQANTEAFF TGTGCCAGTAGTGGGCCAGGACAGGCAAACACTGAAGCTTTCTTT
TRBD2 TRBJ2-5 TRBV12-3/TRBV12-4 NA CASREGLAGRQETQYF TGTGCCAGCAGGGAGGGACTAGCGGGACGGCAAGAGACCCAGTACTTC
NA TRBJ2-1 TRBV21-1 NA CASSKIQHRTSGRCIRYNEQFF TGTGCCAGCAGCAAAATTCAACATCGCACTAGCGGCCGGTGTATACGATACAATGAGCAGTTCTTC
TRBD2 TRBJ2-3 TRBV2 NA CASRAPGLALRDTQYF TGTGCCAGCAGGGCTCCCGGACTAGCTTTGAGGGATACGCAGTATTTT
TRBD1 TRBJ2-7 TRBV25-1 few CASTTTGQGYEQYF TGTGCCAGCACCACAACGGGACAGGGCTACGAGCAGTACTTC